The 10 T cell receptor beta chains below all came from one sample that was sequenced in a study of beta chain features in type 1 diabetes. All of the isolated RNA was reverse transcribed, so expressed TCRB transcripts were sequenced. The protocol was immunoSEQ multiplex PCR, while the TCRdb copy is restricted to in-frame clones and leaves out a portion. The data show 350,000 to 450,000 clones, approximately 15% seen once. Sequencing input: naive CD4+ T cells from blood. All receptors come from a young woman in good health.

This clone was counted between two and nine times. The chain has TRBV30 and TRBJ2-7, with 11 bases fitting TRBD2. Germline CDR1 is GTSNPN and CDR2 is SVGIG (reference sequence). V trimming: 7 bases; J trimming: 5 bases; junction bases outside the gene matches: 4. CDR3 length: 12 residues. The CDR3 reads CASVLAGDEQYF. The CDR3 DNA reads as TGTGCCTCCGTACTAGCGGGAGACGAGCAGTACTTC.

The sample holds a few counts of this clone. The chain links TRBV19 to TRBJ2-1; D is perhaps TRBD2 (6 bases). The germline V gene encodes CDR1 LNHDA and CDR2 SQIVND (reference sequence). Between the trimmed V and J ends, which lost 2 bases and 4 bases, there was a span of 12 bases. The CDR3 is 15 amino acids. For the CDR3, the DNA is TGTGCCAGTAGTATATTGCGGGGCGGATACAATGAGCAGTTCTTC. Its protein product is CASSILRGGYNEQFF. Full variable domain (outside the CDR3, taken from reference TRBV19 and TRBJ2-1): DGGITQSPKYLFRKEGQNVTLSCEQNLNHDAMYWYRQDPGQGLRLIYYSQIVNDFQKGDIAEGYSVSREKKESFPLTVTSAQKNPTAFYLCASSILRGGYNEQFFGPGTRLTVL.

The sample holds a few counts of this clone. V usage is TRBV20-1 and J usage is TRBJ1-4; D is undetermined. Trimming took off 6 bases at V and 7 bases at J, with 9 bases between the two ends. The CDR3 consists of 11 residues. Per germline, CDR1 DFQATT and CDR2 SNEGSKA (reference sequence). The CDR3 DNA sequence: TGCAGTGCCCCGTCGGGTGAAAAACTGTTTTTT. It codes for CSAPSGEKLFF.

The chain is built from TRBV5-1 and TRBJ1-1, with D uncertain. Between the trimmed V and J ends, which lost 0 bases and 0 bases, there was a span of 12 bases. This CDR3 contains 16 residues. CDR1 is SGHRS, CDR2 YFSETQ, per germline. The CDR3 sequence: CASSLGLDFMNTEAFF. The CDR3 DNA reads TGCGCCAGCAGCTTGGGCTTAGACTTTATGAACACTGAAGCTTTCTTT.

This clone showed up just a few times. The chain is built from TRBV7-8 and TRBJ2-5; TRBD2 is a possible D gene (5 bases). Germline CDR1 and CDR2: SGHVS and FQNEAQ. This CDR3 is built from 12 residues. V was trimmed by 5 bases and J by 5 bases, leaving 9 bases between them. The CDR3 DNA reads TGTGCCAGCAGCCGAAGGGAGGAGACCCAGTACTTC. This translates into CASSRREETQYF.

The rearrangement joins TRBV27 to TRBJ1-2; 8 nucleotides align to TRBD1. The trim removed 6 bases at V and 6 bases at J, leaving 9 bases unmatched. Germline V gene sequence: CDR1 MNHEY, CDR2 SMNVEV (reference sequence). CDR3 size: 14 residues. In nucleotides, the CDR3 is TGTGCCAGCAGAAGGACAGGGAAAGGACATGGCTACACCTTC. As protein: CASRRTGKGHGYTF.

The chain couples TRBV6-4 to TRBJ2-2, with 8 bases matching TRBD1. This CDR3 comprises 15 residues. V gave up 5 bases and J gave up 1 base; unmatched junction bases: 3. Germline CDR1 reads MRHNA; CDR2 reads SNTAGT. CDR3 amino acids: CASSPGTGNTGELFF. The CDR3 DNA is TGTGCCAGCAGTCCCGGGACAGGGAACACCGGGGAGCTGTTTTTT.

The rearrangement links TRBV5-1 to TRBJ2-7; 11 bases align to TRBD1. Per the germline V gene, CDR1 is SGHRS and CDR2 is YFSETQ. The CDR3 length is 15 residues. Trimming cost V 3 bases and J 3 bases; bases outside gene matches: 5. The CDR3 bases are TGCGCCAGCAGCTCCCGGGACAGGGGGATCTACGAGCAGTACTTC. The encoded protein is CASSSRDRGIYEQYF.

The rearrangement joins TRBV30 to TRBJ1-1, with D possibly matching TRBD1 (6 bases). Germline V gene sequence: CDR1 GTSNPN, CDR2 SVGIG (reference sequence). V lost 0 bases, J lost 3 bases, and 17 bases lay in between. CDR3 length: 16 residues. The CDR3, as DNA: TGTGCCTGGAGTGTACCCCGGGGGGGACAATACACTGAAGCTTTCTTT. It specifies CAWSVPRGGQYTEAFF. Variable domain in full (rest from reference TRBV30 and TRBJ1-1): SQTIHQWPATLVQPVGSPLSLECTVEGTSNPNLYWYRQAAGRGLQLLFYSVGIGQISSEVPQNLSASRPQDRQFILSSKKLLLSDSGFYLCAWSVPRGGQYTEAFFGQGTRLTVV.

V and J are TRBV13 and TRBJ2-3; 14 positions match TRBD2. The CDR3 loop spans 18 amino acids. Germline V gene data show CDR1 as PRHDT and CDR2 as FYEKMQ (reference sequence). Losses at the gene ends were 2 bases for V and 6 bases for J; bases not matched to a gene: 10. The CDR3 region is CASSLIGLTSGRADTQYF. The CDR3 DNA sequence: TGTGCCAGCAGCTTAATCGGTCTGACTAGCGGGAGGGCCGATACGCAGTATTTT.